The 21 T cell receptor beta chains below all came from one sample that was sequenced in a study of tumor-infiltrating lymphocytes in primary liver carcinoma (TCRdb year 2017). The reads were generated on an Illumina HiSeq 2500. Starting from around 500 ng total RNA, TCRbeta-specific cDNA was produced by reverse transcription with a constant-region primer and ProtoScript II reverse transcriptase. Construction of the TCRbeta libraries relied on three nested rounds of multiplex PCR, following a slightly modified ARM-PCR procedure. Each of the first two PCR rounds ran for about 10 cycles and used multiplex TRBV1-TRBV30 forward primers together with a Cbeta reverse primer. TCRdb cleaned the public reads at Q25 with fastp, built clones with MiXCR and kept in-frame beta chains. Each entry is one CDR3 protein sequence, shown with its most common DNA and genes. The table for this sample lists around 71,000 distinct CDR3 sequences; 70% to 75% of them were counted only once. Roughly 13% of the sample belongs to the ten largest clones.

Total RNA and DNA were co-extracted without cell sorting from approximately 20-30 mg of bulk tissue using the AllPrep DNA/RNA mini kit. The sample consisted of liver tumor tissue from sampling region 4. The intended sense of this specimen's cell subset or site label: tumor region T4, right-lateral pole. These receptors came from a woman in her sixties or seventies with primary liver carcinoma and hepatitis B virus infection.

This clonotype was detected only a few times. The rearrangement joins TRBV11-2 to TRBJ1-2, with a weak D call TRBD1 (5 bases). The germline V and J ends were trimmed by 5 bases and 7 bases, with 17 bases remaining between them. This CDR3 is 14 amino acids long. Germline V gene sequence: CDR1 SGHAT, CDR2 FQNNGV. This chain's CDR3 is CASSILTAFCGYTF. Here the CDR3 DNA reads TGTGCCAGCAGCATATTGACAGCCTTCTGTGGCTACACCTTC.

This clonotype was found many times. V usage is TRBV5-8 and J usage is TRBJ2-3; TRBD1 or TRBD2 may be the D gene (6 bases each). The CDR3 is 16 residues long. With 0 bases removed from V and 1 base from J, the gap between germline ends came to 12 bases. CDR1 is SGHTS, CDR2 YDEGEE, per germline. The chain's CDR3 is CASSLGQEGRTDTQYF. CDR3 DNA sequence: TGTGCCAGCAGCTTGGGACAGGAGGGCCGCACAGATACGCAGTATTTT.

The chain joins TRBV6-6 to TRBJ1-5; maybe TRBD1 (6 bases). Germline assignment: CDR1 MNHNY and CDR2 SVGAGI (reference sequence). The CDR3 runs to 14 residues. V gave up 7 bases and J gave up 4 bases, with 14 bases separating them. The CDR3 loop is CASTSTTGNQPQHF. DNA of the CDR3: TGTGCCAGCACTTCGACGACAGGTAATCAGCCCCAGCATTTT.

A remark on this clonotype: This clone may be a read error of a much larger clone one base away. The V call is TRBV10-3, the J call TRBJ2-5, with TRBD1 identical over 7 bases. The CDR3 covers 12 residues. Per germline, CDR1 ENHRY and CDR2 SYGVKD. J was trimmed by 9 bases and V by 11 bases; bases with no gene match: 12. CDR3 bases: TGTGCCGTACAAGGGGGCGGCGAGGCCCAGTACTTC. It yields the protein CAVQGGGEAQYF.

Regarding this clonotype: The junction departs from germline at one end; a sequencing error may be responsible. The V call is TRBV29-1, the J call TRBJ1-4, with 7 bases aligning to TRBD1. The germline gives CDR1 SQVTM, CDR2 ANQGSEA. The CDR3 is 13 residues long. The CDR3 DNA is TGCAGCGTCCGGACAGGTGGCCGCGAAAAACTGTATTTT. Amino acids: CSVRTGGREKLYF.

With respect to this clonotype: One end of the junction fails to match germline, which may point to a read error. The CDR3 spells CVSSWTRTYEQYF. In DNA, the CDR3 is TGTGTCAGCAGCTGGACGAGGACCTACGAGCAGTACTTC. The rearrangement uses TRBV11-1 and TRBJ2-7; D unclear. The V gene's germline CDR1 is SGHAT and CDR2 FQDESV (reference sequence). The CDR3 length is 13 residues.

This clonotype has a count of ten or more. The V gene is TRBV5-4, the J gene TRBJ2-2, with D perhaps matching TRBD1 or TRBD2 (5 bases each). Germline CDR1 SGHNT, CDR2 YYREEE (reference sequence). CDR3 size: 15 residues. The V end lost 7 bases, the J end lost 5 bases, and 18 bases lay between the germline ends. CDR3 bases: TGTGCCAGCTCCACGGGGCAGGCCACAACCGGGGAGCTGTTTTTT. Its translation is CASSTGQATTGELFF.

This chain links TRBV3-1 with TRBJ2-3, with TRBD2 as a possible D gene (5 bases). The V end was cut by 4 bases, the J end by 9 bases, with 14 bases between. This CDR3 is 13 amino acids long. Germline CDR1 reads LGHDT; CDR2 reads YNNKEL (reference sequence). The CDR3 DNA follows: TGTGCCAGCAGCCCCGGACTCTTTGGGACGCAGTATTTT. Its translation is CASSPGLFGTQYF.

About this clonotype itself: Mismatch with germline at one junction end may stem from a read error. V usage is TRBV4-2 and J usage is TRBJ2-3, with 7 bases lining up with TRBD1. CDR1 is LGHNA and CDR2 is YNFKEQ in the germline V gene. The CDR3 is 16 residues long. This CDR3 is CASNQGPGQITDMQYF. The DNA for the CDR3 is TGTGCCAGCAACCAAGGACCGGGACAGATCACAGATATGCAGTATTTT.

To note about this clonotype: This may arise from a read error, as a much more abundant clone is one base away. The chain employs TRBV28 and TRBJ2-1, with 8 bases fitting TRBD2. Germline values: CDR1 MDHEN, CDR2 SYDVKM. This CDR3 comprises 15 residues. The ends lost 6 bases at V and 6 bases at J; junction bases unmatched: 10. The chain's CDR3 is CASSRREGVANEQFF. DNA of the CDR3: TGTGCCAGCAGCCGACGGGAGGGTGTAGCCAATGAGCAGTTCTTC.

This clonotype has a handful of counts. DNA of the CDR3: TGCGCCAGCAACCCCGAAGAGGCCCTGAACACTGAAGCTTTCTTT. Protein: CASNPEEALNTEAFF. The genes are TRBV5-1 and TRBJ1-1; the D is unclear. The CDR3 consists of 15 residues. Germline loops: CDR1 SGHRS, CDR2 YFSETQ. Trimming pared 6 bases from V and 0 bases from J, leaving 15 bases between.

Note on this clonotype: At one boundary the junction diverges from the germline segment, which might be a read error. The rearrangement links TRBV6-1 to TRBJ2-7; TRBD2 might be the D (6 bases). This CDR3 has 14 residues. In germline, CDR1 is MNHNS, CDR2 SASEGT. This chain's CDR3 is CASRRLMGGYKQYF. The CDR3 nucleotides are TGTGCCAGCAGACGACTAATGGGAGGCTACAAGCAGTACTTC.

Notes on this clonotype: The DNA is left out, because the CDR3 cannot be placed on it with certainty; the CDR3 is given as TCRdb lists it. This chain connects TRBV11-2 to TRBJ1-2. Germline values: CDR1 SGHAT, CDR2 FQNNGV. The CDR3 region is 15 residues in length, termini included. The CDR3 loop is CASSIDPGAIYGCTF.

In its sample, this clonotype was seen a few times. The chain uses TRBV11-2 and TRBJ2-1; 14 bases agree with TRBD2. The CDR3 loop spans 17 amino acids. CDR1 is SGHAT, CDR2 FQNNGV, per germline. In DNA, the CDR3 is TGTGTCAGTGGCAGGAGACTAGCGGGAGGGCCGGGGGATGAGCAGTTCTTC. This encodes CVSGRRLAGGPGDEQFF.

Concerning this clonotype: The conserved final phenylalanine or tryptophan is absent from the CDR3, which likely points to a read error. The chain carries TRBV4-2 and TRBJ2-1, with unresolved D. This CDR3 has 15 residues. Looked up from germline, CDR1 is LGHNA and CDR2 is YNFKEQ. This CDR3 reads CVSSLPTADYNEQFS. In DNA, the CDR3 is TGTGTCAGCAGCCTCCCGACGGCGGACTACAATGAGCAGTTCTCC.

Turning to this clonotype: The germline gene is not matched at one end of the junction; a read error may be the cause. The chain links TRBV11-3 to TRBJ2-5, with D perhaps TRBD2 (6 bases). Per germline, CDR1 SGHNT and CDR2 YENEEA. CDR3 length: 15 amino acids. The CDR3 here is CASSSRRGCQESQYF. DNA for the CDR3: TGTGCCAGTAGCTCCCGTCGGGGGTGCCAAGAGTCCCAGTACTTC.

Concerning this clonotype itself: At one end, the junction sequence differs from germline, possibly due to a read error. The CDR3 protein is CANSYEGTGVNEKQFF. CDR3 DNA: TGTGCCAACAGTTACGAGGGGACAGGGGTCAATGAAAAACAGTTTTTT. This chain uses TRBV6-5 with TRBJ1-4; 10 bases agree with TRBD1. Germline values: CDR1 MNHEY, CDR2 SVGAGI. The CDR3 extends over 16 amino acids.

Details on this clonotype: With a much larger clone just one base away, this may be a read error. The chain employs TRBV6-1 and TRBJ1-1, with TRBD1 matching 7 bases. The CDR3 length is 14 residues. The V gene's germline CDR1 is MNHNS and CDR2 SASEGT. The CDR3 bases are TGTGCCAGCAGCAGGGACAGCGAAAACACTAAAGCTTTCTTT. Protein: CASSRDSENTKAFF.

Notes on this clonotype: A junction boundary mismatches the germline segment, possibly from a read error. J is TRBJ2-7 and V is TRBV14, with TRBD2 matching over 10 bases. This CDR3 is built from 13 residues. Per the germline V gene, CDR1 is SGHDN and CDR2 is FVKESK. CDR3 sequence: CVSSHLAGAGQYF. Here the CDR3 DNA reads TGTGTCAGCAGCCATCTAGCGGGAGCAGGGCAGTACTTC.

J is TRBJ1-1 and V is TRBV10-2; D is ambiguous. CDR3 length: 11 amino acids. Germline-derived CDR1 and CDR2 are WSHSY and SAAADI. V was trimmed by 5 bases and J by 14 bases, leaving 15 bases between them. The CDR3 DNA reads TGCGCCAGCAGTCGGGCCACTGAAGTGTTCTTT. This translates into CASSRATEVFF.

As for this clonotype: A read error is possible here, since a much larger clone lies one base away. V usage is TRBV28 and J usage is TRBJ1-6, with 7 nucleotides matching TRBD1. CDR1 and CDR2 (germline): MDHEN, SYDVKM. The CDR3 has 15 residues. V lost 6 bases and J lost 13; bases outside the gene matches: 15. Here the CDR3 reads CASRRARGGVSPLHF. The CDR3 DNA follows: TGTGCCAGCAGGCGGGCCAGGGGGGGAGTAAGCCCCCTCCACTTT.